Below are 23 T cell receptor beta chains sequenced from a single sample in a study of blood T cell repertoires in COVID-19. Libraries were prepared by immunoSEQ multiplex PCR; TCRdb keeps only in-frame clonotypes and omits some of them. The top ten clones hold around 8% of a sample with about 180,000 clones, roughly 82% of them seen once. Sample: peripheral blood. These receptors were taken from a woman in her 70s with acute or convalescent COVID-19.

The V and J genes are TRBV28 and TRBJ2-5, with 9 bases matching TRBD2. The J segment lost 7 bases and the V segment lost 2 bases, leaving 8 bases of the junction unmatched. The CDR3 has 15 residues. The germline V gene has CDR1 MDHEN and CDR2 SYDVKM. CDR3 region: CASSLPAGGGGTQYF. CDR3 in DNA: TGTGCCAGCAGTTTACCAGCGGGGGGTGGCGGGACCCAGTACTTC.

CDR3 bases: TGTGCCAGCACCGCGACAGGGCCTAGCACAGATACGCAGTATTTT. As protein: CASTATGPSTDTQYF. The V call is TRBV2, the J call TRBJ2-3; TRBD1 aligns across 7 bases. The length of the CDR3 is 15 residues. From germline, CDR1 is SNHLY and CDR2 FYNNEI. The trim removed 7 bases at V and 0 bases at J, leaving 7 bases unmatched.

The chain uses TRBV6-6 and TRBJ2-1; 11 bases map to TRBD2. The J segment lost 9 bases and the V segment lost 5 bases, leaving 12 bases of the junction unmatched. Germline V gene sequence: CDR1 MNHNY, CDR2 SVGAGI (reference sequence). The CDR3 sequence is 16 residues long. The DNA for the CDR3 is TGTGCCAGCAGTCGATCCCGTAGCGGGAGGGCAGGTGAGCAGTTCTTC. It is translated as CASSRSRSGRAGEQFF.

There are a few counts of this clone. The V call is TRBV25-1, the J call TRBJ1-4; TRBD1 matches 8 bases. CDR3 size: 15 residues. Trimming cost V 8 bases and J 0 bases; bases outside gene matches: 5. The germline V gene encodes CDR1 MGHDK and CDR2 SYGVNS. The CDR3 is CASFGQGSTNEKLFF. In DNA, the CDR3 is TGTGCCAGCTTTGGACAGGGTTCAACTAATGAAAAACTGTTTTTT.

This clone was picked up one time. V usage is TRBV19 and J usage is TRBJ1-2, with D uncertain. Trimming left V 0 bases short and J 4 bases short, with 12 bases between. The CDR3 runs 15 residues. Germline CDR1 is LNHDA and CDR2 is SQIVND (reference sequence). CDR3 in amino acids: CASSIDRQAVYGYTF. In DNA, the CDR3 is TGTGCCAGTAGTATAGATCGGCAGGCTGTCTATGGCTACACCTTC.

The genes are TRBV11-2 and TRBJ1-2, with D tentatively TRBD1 (6 bases). CDR1 and CDR2 (germline): SGHAT, FQNNGV. The germline V and J ends were trimmed by 4 bases and 8 bases, with 17 bases remaining between them. CDR3 length equals 14 residues. The CDR3 nucleotides are TGTGCCAGCAGCTCCAACCCCCAGGGGCGCGGCTACACCTTC. It is translated as CASSSNPQGRGYTF.

The J gene is TRBJ2-1, the V gene TRBV19; possible D gene TRBD2, 5 bases. V was pared by 8 bases and J by 1 base, with 18 bases between. Germline CDR1 and CDR2: LNHDA and SQIVND (reference sequence). There are 16 residues in the CDR3. The CDR3 DNA is TGTGCCAGTCGGTGGAGCGGAGACCCTTCCTACAATGAGCAGTTCTTC. This translates into CASRWSGDPSYNEQFF.

The rearrangement joins TRBV5-1 to TRBJ1-4; possible D gene TRBD1, 5 bases. Trimming stripped 1 base from V and 6 bases from J, with 10 bases between. The germline gives CDR1 SGHRS, CDR2 YFSETQ. This CDR3 has 14 amino acids. Here the CDR3 reads CASSLWGGDEKLFF. In nucleotides, the CDR3 is TGCGCCAGCAGCTTGTGGGGCGGCGATGAAAAACTGTTTTTT.

The chain employs TRBV19 and TRBJ2-1, with 11 bases identical to TRBD2. V was clipped by 3 bases and J by 3 bases; unmatched bases: 7. Germline CDR1 and CDR2: LNHDA and SQIVND (reference sequence). CDR3 length: 17 amino acids. The CDR3: CASSIKTSGIFYNEQFF. CDR3 in DNA: TGTGCCAGTAGTATCAAGACTAGCGGGATCTTCTACAATGAGCAGTTCTTC.

This clone was counted a few times. V usage is TRBV7-9 and J usage is TRBJ2-7, with 9 nucleotides matching TRBD2. The CDR3 loop spans 13 amino acids. Unmatched junction bases numbered 2, after V lost 1 base and J lost 7 bases. Germline lookup yields CDR1 SEHNR and CDR2 FQNEAQ (reference sequence). DNA of the CDR3: TGTGCCAGCAGCTTAGAGAGCGGGGGGGAGCAGTACTTC. Residues: CASSLESGGEQYF.

The chain recombines TRBV3-1 (or the pseudogene TRBV3-2) with TRBJ1-2; 8 positions agree with TRBD1. The CDR3 consists of 14 residues. The germline V gene encodes CDR1 LGHDT and CDR2 YNNKEL (reference sequence). After removal of 3 bases from V and 7 bases from J, the junction contained 7 bases not matched to a gene. The CDR3 DNA sequence: TGTGCCAGCAGCCACACCGGACAGGGAAGTGGCTACACCTTC. It translates to CASSHTGQGSGYTF.

The rearrangement uses TRBV27 and TRBJ2-7, with 9 nucleotides matching TRBD1. The germline CDR1 and CDR2 sequences are MNHEY and SMNVEV (reference sequence). V lost 6 bases and J lost 4; bases outside the gene matches: 16. This CDR3 contains 17 residues. The CDR3, as DNA: TGTGCCAGCAGCCCTAAATCGGACAGGGGTTTCTCGTACGAGCAGTACTTC. Its translation: CASSPKSDRGFSYEQYF.

The V and J genes are TRBV28 and TRBJ2-2; TRBD1 matches 8 bases. The V gene end was trimmed by 4 bases and the J gene end by 7 bases; junction bases not matched to a gene: 11. CDR3 length: 16 amino acids. Germline V gives CDR1 MDHEN, CDR2 SYDVKM. The chain's CDR3 is CASSSTGGPGGGELFF. Here the CDR3 DNA reads TGTGCCAGCAGTTCCACAGGGGGGCCCGGTGGCGGGGAGCTGTTTTTT.

This chain connects TRBV5-8 to TRBJ2-7; D not resolved. V lost 4 bases to trimming and J lost 4 bases, with 15 bases between them. The length of the CDR3 is 14 residues. Germline assignment: CDR1 SGHTS and CDR2 YDEGEE. DNA of the CDR3: TGTGCCAGCAGCCTCCCGTCCTCTCCGTACGAGCAGTACTTC. Translation: CASSLPSSPYEQYF.

The rearrangement joins TRBV6-2 or TRBV6-3 to TRBJ2-5; 14 bases are shared with TRBD2. Germline trimming cut 5 bases from V and 6 bases from J; bases unmatched to any gene: 8. CDR3 length: 16 amino acids. The germline V gene encodes CDR1 MNHEY and CDR2 SVGEGT. The CDR3 reads CASSTTTSGRVKTQYF. In nucleotides, the CDR3 is TGTGCCAGCAGTACCACGACTAGCGGGAGGGTAAAGACCCAGTACTTC.

The V gene is TRBV5-1, the J gene TRBJ2-1, with 7 bases that match TRBD1. V shed 0 bases and J 5 bases; nucleotides not matched to a gene: 14. CDR3 length: 18 amino acids. Per germline, CDR1 SGHRS and CDR2 YFSETQ. This CDR3 reads CASSLAPRDSKTNNEQFF. The DNA for the CDR3 is TGCGCCAGCAGCTTGGCCCCCCGGGACAGTAAAACCAACAATGAGCAGTTCTTC.

The chain has TRBV5-6 and TRBJ2-7, with 7 positions matching TRBD1. The trim removed 0 bases at V and 6 bases at J, leaving 15 bases unmatched. The CDR3 sequence is 17 residues long. CDR1 SGHDT and CDR2 YYEEEE come from the germline V gene. CDR3 loop: CASSLDRDSRLLGEQYF. The CDR3 DNA sequence: TGTGCCAGCAGCTTGGATCGGGACAGCCGACTTTTAGGCGAGCAGTACTTC.

The rearrangement links TRBV7-9 to TRBJ2-5; 8 nucleotides line up with TRBD2. V lost 2 bases, J lost 5 bases, and 4 bases stayed unmatched. The CDR3 covers 14 residues. The germline CDR1 and CDR2 sequences are SEHNR and FQNEAQ (reference sequence). The CDR3 loop reads CASSLSGRGETQYF. The CDR3 DNA sequence: TGTGCCAGCAGCTTATCCGGGAGGGGGGAGACCCAGTACTTC.

The chain has TRBV28 and TRBJ1-3, with 11 bases lining up with TRBD1. The germline CDR1 and CDR2 sequences are MDHEN and SYDVKM. V shed 6 bases, J shed 9 bases, and the junction held 7 bases outside the gene matches. The CDR3 is 14 amino acids. CDR3 bases: TGTGCCAGCAGGGGGACAGGGGGTGTACCCACCATATATTTT. Amino acid sequence: CASRGTGGVPTIYF.

The chain employs TRBV9 and TRBJ1-6; 10 positions agree with TRBD1. There are 16 residues in the CDR3. Germline CDR1 is SGDLS and CDR2 is YYNGEE. Trimming cost V 0 bases and J 9 bases; bases outside gene matches: 6. Written as DNA, the CDR3 is TGTGCCAGCAGCGTAGGGGACAGGGGTAATCGTTCACCCCTCCACTTT. As protein: CASSVGDRGNRSPLHF.

This chain joins TRBV6-1 and TRBJ1-1; D may be TRBD1 (5 bases). Looked up from germline, CDR1 is MNHNS and CDR2 is SASEGT. The CDR3 runs to 14 residues. Deletions cut 3 bases from V and 4 bases from J, with 12 bases between. This CDR3 reads CASSEQGASTEAFF. The CDR3 bases are TGTGCCAGCAGTGAGCAGGGCGCCAGCACTGAAGCTTTCTTT.

The CDR3 DNA reads TGTGCCAGCAGCTTGGGGGGGCGCGGGTATGAGCAGTTCTTC. Translation: CASSLGGRGYEQFF. V gene TRBV5-8 combines with J gene TRBJ2-1; TRBD1 is a possible D gene (6 bases). V dropped 0 bases and J dropped 8 bases, with 12 bases sitting between them. The CDR3 contains 14 residues. Germline V gene lookup returns CDR1 SGHTS and CDR2 YDEGEE.

The J gene is TRBJ1-2, the V gene TRBV28, with D possibly matching TRBD1 (6 bases). The CDR3 is made up of 16 amino acids. Trimming removed 2 bases from V and 4 bases from J, with 17 bases in between. CDR1 is MDHEN and CDR2 is SYDVKM in the germline V gene. The CDR3 DNA is TGTGCCAGCAGTTTACTCGGACAGATGGGTTCCTATGGCTACACCTTC. Translation: CASSLLGQMGSYGYTF.